Sequencing of this T cell receptor beta chain was carried out in a study of cytomegalovirus exposure and HLA in healthy donors. Amplification used 60 Vbeta primers and 13 Jbeta primers. Some clones are missing from TCRdb's copy, which holds only in-frame ones; the method was immunoSEQ multiplex PCR. The table has hundreds of thousands of clones, just under 85% seen once. The CDR3 is 16 residues long. The V gene lost 4 bases and the J gene lost 3 bases, with 18 bases spanning the gap. CDR1 is SNHLY, CDR2 FYNNEI, per germline. On this clone: Its antigen is undetermined.

Findings and caveats of the study: TRBV6-2, TRBV6-3 and other indistinguishable V segments were excluded.

The rearrangement uses TRBV2 and TRBJ1-1; perhaps TRBD1 as D (5 bases). This TCR was recovered from a woman in her forties in good health and CMV-seronegative. Sequenced sample: PBMCs. In DNA form, the CDR3 reads TGTGCCAGCAGTGCACAATGGACACCAACTGACACTGAAGCTTTCTTT. Amino acids: CASSAQWTPTDTEAFF.